This T cell receptor beta chain was obtained from a study of response to subunit inactivated influenza vaccine. TCRdb used MiXCR to reprocess the RT-PCR reads, holding one entry per CDR3 protein. The table has almost 250,000 distinct CDR3 sequences, 9.5% to 15% seen once; the top ten hold about 7.8%. About this clonotype itself: A much more abundant neighbour one base away suggests this may be a read error.

The CDR3 consists of 13 residues. Germline V gives CDR1 SGHKS, CDR2 YYEKEE (reference sequence). The clonotype was recovered from a man aged 45-65 years who received an inactivated influenza vaccine. Here the sequenced sample was non-naive T cells sorted from PBMCs, taken approximately 15 days before vaccination. This chain joins TRBV5-5 and TRBJ2-5; D unclear. CDR3 nucleotide sequence: TGTGCCAGCAGCTTGGTGCCGGCCGAGATCCAGTACTTC. Translation: CASSLVPAEIQYF.